This T cell receptor beta chain was sequenced in a study of blood T cell repertoires in COVID-19. Study at large: Specimens from acute and convalescent COVID-19 originated in the United States, Italy and Spain. PBMCs, B-cell-depleted T cells, or T cells provided the cDNA or gDNA that made up the material.

Original processing notes: Estimates of nucleated cell counts were drawn from the amplification of reference gene primers. Sequencing used immunoSEQ multiplex PCR; TCRdb keeps in-frame clones, though not all of them. V and J calls and clone size are as listed in that table; D and trimming were resolved from the DNA. Seen here are tens of thousands of clones, around 80% observed once, and the top ten hold approximately 20%. Followed over time, Seattle patients had been enrolled while infection was active. The sequence came from a man aged 30 to 45 with COVID-19, enrolled during active disease. Sample: peripheral blood.

Here the CDR3 reads CASSQDSGYEQYF. CDR3 coding DNA: TGCGCCAGCAGCCAAGATTCAGGCTACGAGCAGTACTTC. The V and J genes are TRBV4-3 and TRBJ2-7, with D uncertain. The germline V gene has CDR1 LGHNA and CDR2 YSLEER. The CDR3 length is 13 residues. V gave up 0 bases and J gave up 3 bases, with 6 bases separating them.